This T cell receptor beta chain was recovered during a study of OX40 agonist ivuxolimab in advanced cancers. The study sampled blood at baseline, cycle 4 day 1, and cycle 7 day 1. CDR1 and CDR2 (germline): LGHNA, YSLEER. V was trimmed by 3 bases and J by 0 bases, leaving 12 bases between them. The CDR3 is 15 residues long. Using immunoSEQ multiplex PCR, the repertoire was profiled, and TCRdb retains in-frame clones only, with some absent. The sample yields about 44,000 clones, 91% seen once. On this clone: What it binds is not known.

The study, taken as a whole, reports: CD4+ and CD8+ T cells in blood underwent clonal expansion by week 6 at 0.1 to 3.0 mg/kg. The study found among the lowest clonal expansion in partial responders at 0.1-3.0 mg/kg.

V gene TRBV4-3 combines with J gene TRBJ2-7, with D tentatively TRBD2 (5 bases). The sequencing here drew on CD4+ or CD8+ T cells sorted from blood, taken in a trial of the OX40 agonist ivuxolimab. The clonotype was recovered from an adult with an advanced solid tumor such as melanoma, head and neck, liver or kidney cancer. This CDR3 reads CASSQTATSSYEQYF. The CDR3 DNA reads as TGCGCCAGCAGCCAGACGGCTACTAGCTCCTACGAGCAGTACTTC.